This paragraph reports one T cell receptor (beta chain). The entry originates in a study of cytomegalovirus exposure and HLA in healthy donors. Trimming removed 1 base from V and 7 bases from J; junction bases left unmatched: 6. CDR3 length equals 16 residues. CDR1 is LNHDA and CDR2 is SQIVND in the germline V gene (reference sequence). The PCR ran on 60 Vbeta and 13 Jbeta primers. Profiling relied on immunoSEQ multiplex PCR, and the TCRdb table lists in-frame clones only, not all of them. The repertoire holds 40,000 to 60,000 clones, with 72% as singletons. This receptor was obtained from a woman in her forties or fifties in good health and CMV-seronegative. V usage is TRBV19 and J usage is TRBJ2-1, with 11 bases aligning to TRBD2. Sequenced: PBMCs. CDR3 DNA: TGTGCCAGTAGTATAGGAGGGACTAGCGGAGTTAATGAGCAGTTCTTC. Translating it yields CASSIGGTSGVNEQFF. The complete variable domain, with remaining parts taken from reference TRBV19 and TRBJ2-1, reads DGGITQSPKYLFRKEGQNVTLSCEQNLNHDAMYWYRQDPGQGLRLIYYSQIVNDFQKGDIAEGYSVSREKKESFPLTVTSAQKNPTAFYLCASSIGGTSGVNEQFFGPGTRLTVL.